This is a list of T cell receptor beta chains from one sample in a study of OX40 agonist ivuxolimab in advanced cancers. This table comes from immunoSEQ multiplex PCR, and its TCRdb copy is limited to in-frame clones, with some not included. The sample contains about 20,000 clones, about 83% of which appear only once. This material consisted of CD4+ or CD8+ T cells sorted from blood, taken in a trial of the OX40 agonist ivuxolimab. The receptors originated from an adult with an advanced solid tumor such as melanoma, head and neck, liver or kidney cancer. The CDR3 runs from the conserved cysteine through the conserved F or W.

CDR3 protein: CASSPREAYNEQFF
V gene: TRBV7-2
J gene: TRBJ2-1

CDR3 protein: CAWSEPDRGSGYTF
V gene: TRBV30
J gene: TRBJ1-2

CDR3 protein: CASSLEGAAGKGNEQFF
V gene: TRBV5-4
J gene: TRBJ2-1

CDR3 protein: CASRLRGSYNEQFF
V gene: TRBV7-9
J gene: TRBJ2-1

CDR3 protein: CASSFFPPRGFRTDMQYF
V gene: TRBV11-2
J gene: TRBJ2-3

CDR3 protein: CASSQDGNIQYF
V gene: TRBV4-1
J gene: TRBJ2-4

CDR3 protein: CASSSGGLAYEQFF
V gene: TRBV5-5
J gene: TRBJ2-1

CDR3 protein: CAWSVFGGTEAFF
V gene: TRBV30
J gene: TRBJ1-1

CDR3 protein: CASSLTFQETQYF
V gene: TRBV27
J gene: TRBJ2-5

CDR3 protein: CASSHKDRPESGNTIYF
V gene: TRBV5-4
J gene: TRBJ1-3

CDR3 protein: CASSTTETEQYF
V gene: TRBV6-1
J gene: TRBJ2-7

CDR3 protein: CASSAQVGPGANVLTF
V gene: TRBV5-1
J gene: TRBJ2-6

CDR3 protein: CASSAGYEQFF
V gene: TRBV5-1
J gene: TRBJ2-1

CDR3 protein: CASSIGIAEYQETQYF
V gene: TRBV19
J gene: TRBJ2-5

CDR3 protein: CASSLSAGSGEQYF
V gene: TRBV27
J gene: TRBJ2-7

CDR3 protein: CASILWTGLLQETQYF
V gene: TRBV7-9
J gene: TRBJ2-5

CDR3 protein: CASSLNFPGSEAFF
V gene: TRBV5-1
J gene: TRBJ1-1

CDR3 protein: CAISENSYNEQFF
V gene: TRBV10-3
J gene: TRBJ2-1

CDR3 protein: CASSLLGGTEAFF
V gene: TRBV5-4
J gene: TRBJ1-1

CDR3 protein: CASSSGIGQTQYF
V gene: TRBV10-1
J gene: TRBJ2-5

CDR3 protein: CASSEAPGGGVYEQYF
V gene: TRBV6-1
J gene: TRBJ2-7

CDR3 protein: CASSEPGTVNTEAFF
V gene: TRBV2
J gene: TRBJ1-1

CDR3 protein: CASGNRGGQPQHF
V gene: TRBV19
J gene: TRBJ1-5

CDR3 protein: CASSPDLRETQYF
V gene: TRBV27
J gene: TRBJ2-5

CDR3 protein: CASSQVYNEQFF
V gene: TRBV14
J gene: TRBJ2-1

CDR3 protein: CASRDQGQSSSYNEQFF
V gene: TRBV28
J gene: TRBJ2-1

CDR3 protein: CASSVLAGGAGYEQYF
V gene: TRBV7-6
J gene: TRBJ2-7

CDR3 protein: CASSWGLEQYF
V gene: TRBV5-1
J gene: TRBJ2-7

CDR3 protein: CASREQSTDTQYF
V gene: TRBV25-1
J gene: TRBJ2-3

CDR3 protein: CATSRARSGERYGYTF
V gene: TRBV15
J gene: TRBJ1-2

CDR3 protein: CASSLTRTDTDTQYF
V gene: TRBV7-3
J gene: TRBJ2-3